This T cell receptor beta chain was identified during a study of cytomegalovirus exposure and HLA in healthy donors. Study outcomes and limitations: As was reported, the classifier diagnosed cytomegalovirus status with high specificity and sensitivity. Later, an analysis found that TCR clusters from the first cohort tended to co-occur in the 120 validation repertoires. For most TCR sequences rarity was the rule, although some public TCRs occurred in many donors.

In the case of this clone: Its antigen is currently unknown.

TCRdb keeps only in-frame clones here, not all; method: immunoSEQ multiplex PCR. The sample comprises over 200,000 clones, about 90% of which are singletons, and about 3% rests with the top ten. The study drew the donors from its approximately 120-subject validation cohort, separate from the approximately 700-subject first cohort. The origin of this receptor is a woman aged 18-29 years in good health and CMV-seronegative. The sample was PBMCs.

CDR3 DNA sequence: TGTGCCAGCAGCTCCCCGGACAGCTCTGGAAACACCATATATTTT. Encoded protein: CASSSPDSSGNTIYF. This sequence joins TRBV7-2 and TRBJ1-3; a possible D gene is TRBD1 (6 bases). The CDR3 totals 15 residues. CDR1 and CDR2 (germline): SGHTA, FQGNSA. With 4 bases removed from V and 0 bases from J, the gap between germline ends came to 10 bases.